This T cell receptor (beta chain) comes out of a study of OX40 agonist ivuxolimab in advanced cancers. General study findings and limits: Both blood CD4+ and CD8+ T cells showed clonal growth by week 6 at 0.1 to 3.0 mg/kg.

Sequenced by immunoSEQ multiplex PCR; TCRdb stores in-frame clones only, minus some. The sample lists 70,000 or so clones, 70% to 90% seen once, with approximately 2.5% in the top ten. On this clone itself: The antigen remains undetermined.

CDR3 size: 13 residues. The V and J ends lost 4 bases and 4 bases respectively, with 9 bases between them. Germline CDR1 and CDR2: SGDLS and YYNGEE. The input for sequencing was CD4+ or CD8+ T cells sorted from blood, taken in a trial of the OX40 agonist ivuxolimab. The rearrangement uses TRBV9 and TRBJ1-3; D is unresolved. The TCR comes from an adult with an advanced solid tumor such as melanoma, head and neck, liver or kidney cancer. The CDR3 is CASSTDPGNTIYF. The CDR3 DNA sequence: TGTGCCAGCAGCACGGACCCGGGAAACACCATATATTTT.